The T cell receptor (beta chain) under discussion was sequenced for a study of robustness of blood B and T cell sequencing listed by TCRdb under 2018. Notes on the research overall: The goal of the study was to figure out the amount of peripheral blood required to reliably characterize the TCRbeta and IgG repertoires of an individual. Each of the approximately 9 independently drawn blood samples had its TCRbeta and IgG repertoires measured. As technical replicates, two replicate TCRbeta cDNA libraries were made from one shared RNA pool taken from a single 10 ml draw. Study-wide conclusions, independent of this receptor: TCRbeta rarefaction curves did not fully plateau, suggesting under-sequencing or many low-abundance clonotypes. EDTA tubes required immediate fractionation, limiting use in multi-site collections. Evidence of cross-contamination, likely caused by batch processing, was seen in one pair of TCRbeta libraries, and the UMI-sequence pairs shared between the two libraries were removed. Across technical replicate libraries, about 95% of the top 10,000 TCRbeta clonotypes in one library were also found in the other. Pooling tubes did not increase the overlap of rare TCRbeta clonotypes, which implies that much larger blood volumes would be needed to capture rare TCRbeta clonotypes. Combining 3 or 4 tubes (about 26-40 ml blood) brought coverage of the top 10,000 TCRbeta clonotypes close to saturation. The 1,000 most abundant TCRbeta clonotypes from the pooled draws were detected in every single 10 ml sample.

Cut back by 9 bases and 4 bases, the V and J ends lie 15 bases apart. Including the terminal cysteine and phenylalanine, the CDR3 comprises 14 residues. Only the CDR3 region is kept as DNA, spanning 42 bases read in frame from base 1. mRNA, which captures expressed receptors, was used instead of genomic DNA for quantification of TCRbeta repertoires. Leukocytes from the buffy coat were collected into Trizol, and RNA was extracted using the Direct-zol RNA MiniPrep Plus kit with no cell sorting. To separate plasma, buffy coat and red blood cells, the EDTA blood tubes were centrifuged right away at 4 degrees C. Details on this clonotype: Its antigen remains unidentified. No base quality information exists; no much larger clone differs at one position.

The method behind the library was PCR. Sequencing was carried out with an Illumina MiSeq. Synthesis of cDNA relied on SMARTScribe reverse transcriptase together with a 5' template-switch oligo that added a universal priming site. Each cDNA molecule was tagged by a 12-nucleotide random unique molecular identifier (UMI) carried on the template-switch oligo. During reverse transcription, TCRbeta transcripts were targeted using chain-specific reverse primers. Uracil DNA glycosylase treatment removed residual template-switch adapters, and cDNA was purified with a Qiagen MinElute kit. The first PCR ran for around 23 cycles with KAPA HiFi HotStart ReadyMix and step-out primers, divided among four 50 microliter reactions. Before further amplification, first-round PCR products were gel-purified. Illumina Nextera adapters were added in a second approximately 8-cycle PCR, after which libraries were purified and pooled. A 50-nucleotide 5' read captured the UMI barcode for each TCRbeta molecule. In the paper's pipeline: Reads were grouped by UMI into consensus reads using the MIGEC toolkit. PEAR was used to merge forward and reverse consensus reads into final reads. Identical UMI-sequence pairs found in more than one library were treated as cross-sample contamination and removed by a custom decontamination script. MIGMAP, a wrapper around IgBLAST, was used for V(D)J assignment and CDR3 extraction. TCR clonotypes were defined by identical V gene, J gene and CDR3 amino acid sequence; CDR1 and CDR2 were not sequenced. TCRdb trimmed the raw reads at Q25, called clones with MiXCR and kept productive beta chains. Rows matching on CDR3 protein sequence are summarized as one entry with the most common DNA and genes. None of the V and J calls come from the authors' own analysis; TCRdb made them. The sample table holds some 2,000 distinct CDR3 sequences, of which approximately 76% were seen once. The top ten constitute approximately 48% of the sample.

This receptor was identified in a human donor in good health. The rearrangement joined TRBV12-3 or TRBV12-4 to TRBJ1-4; TRBD1 is a possible D gene, resting on 5 matching bases. Sequencing was carried out using peripheral blood. This receptor carries the CDR3 CASCGGGFNEKLFF. The DNA is as follows: TGTGCCAGTTGCGGTGGGGGTTTTAATGAAAAACTGTTTTTT.